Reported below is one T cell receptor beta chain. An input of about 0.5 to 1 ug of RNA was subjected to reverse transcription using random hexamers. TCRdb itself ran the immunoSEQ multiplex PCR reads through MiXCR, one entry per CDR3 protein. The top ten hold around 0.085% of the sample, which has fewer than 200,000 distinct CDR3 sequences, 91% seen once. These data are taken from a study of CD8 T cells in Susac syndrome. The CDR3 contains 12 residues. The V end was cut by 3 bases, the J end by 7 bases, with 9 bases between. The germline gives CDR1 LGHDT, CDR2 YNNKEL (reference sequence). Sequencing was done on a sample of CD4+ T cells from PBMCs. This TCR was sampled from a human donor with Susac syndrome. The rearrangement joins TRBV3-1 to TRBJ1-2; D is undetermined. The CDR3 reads CASSHLRGGYTF. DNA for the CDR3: TGTGCCAGCAGCCATTTGCGGGGTGGCTACACCTTC.